This T cell receptor beta chain was sequenced during a study of neurological immune-mediated disorders. This clonotype was observed at least ten times. What it binds is not known. The time point denotes: longitudinal time-point 3. Where libraries were unsorted, they were derived from 2 million PBMCs stored at -80 degrees C. Points from the study as a whole: The multiple sclerosis repertoire cluster was associated with no clinical or MRI feature.

cDNA synthesis was performed by 5'RACE with 10-nucleotide random UMIs. TCRdb re-called the 5' RACE reads with MiXCR, one entry per CDR3 protein. The table has approximately 85,000 distinct CDR3 sequences, about 4.5% seen once; the top ten hold approximately 5.8%. The V and J ends lost 5 bases and 1 base respectively, with 8 bases between them. CDR1 LGHDT and CDR2 YNNKEL come from the germline V gene (reference sequence). The CDR3 length is 13 residues. This TCR came from a woman aged 55-75 years with multiple sclerosis. The chain is built from TRBV3-1 and TRBJ1-1; D uncertain. Input material: PBMCs. CDR3 region: CASSNQRNTEAFF. The CDR3 bases are TGTGCCAGCAGCAATCAGAGGAACACTGAAGCTTTCTTT.